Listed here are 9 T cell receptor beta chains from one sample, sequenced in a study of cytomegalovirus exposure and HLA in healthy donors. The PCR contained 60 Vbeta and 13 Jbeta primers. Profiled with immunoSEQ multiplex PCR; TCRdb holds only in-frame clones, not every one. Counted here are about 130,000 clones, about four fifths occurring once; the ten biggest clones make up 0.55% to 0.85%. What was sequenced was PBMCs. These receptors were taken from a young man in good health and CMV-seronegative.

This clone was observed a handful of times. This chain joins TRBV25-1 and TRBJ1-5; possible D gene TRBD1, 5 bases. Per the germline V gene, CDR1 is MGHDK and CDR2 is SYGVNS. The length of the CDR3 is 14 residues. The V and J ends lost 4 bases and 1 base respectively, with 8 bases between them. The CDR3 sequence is CASSVGQSNQPQHF. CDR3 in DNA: TGTGCCAGCAGTGTAGGACAAAGCAATCAGCCCCAGCATTTT.

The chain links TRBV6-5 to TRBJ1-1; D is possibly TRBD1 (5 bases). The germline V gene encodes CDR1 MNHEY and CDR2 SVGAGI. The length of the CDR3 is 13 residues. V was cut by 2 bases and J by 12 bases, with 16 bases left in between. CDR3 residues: CASSYGQGLGTFF. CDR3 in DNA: TGTGCCAGCAGTTACGGGCAGGGCCTTGGGACTTTCTTT.

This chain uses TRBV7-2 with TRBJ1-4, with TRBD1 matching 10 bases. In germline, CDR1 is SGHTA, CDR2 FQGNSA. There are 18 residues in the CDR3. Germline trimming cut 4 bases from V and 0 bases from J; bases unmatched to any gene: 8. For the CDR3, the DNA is TGTGCCAGCAGCTCGACACGGGACAGGGGTGCAACTAATGAAAAACTGTTTTTT. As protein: CASSSTRDRGATNEKLFF.

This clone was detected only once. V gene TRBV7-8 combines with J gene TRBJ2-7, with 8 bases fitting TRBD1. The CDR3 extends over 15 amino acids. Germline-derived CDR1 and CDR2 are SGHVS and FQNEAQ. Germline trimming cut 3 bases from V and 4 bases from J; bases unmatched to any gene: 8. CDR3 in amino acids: CASSLTGTGSYEQYF. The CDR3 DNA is TGTGCCAGCAGCTTGACCGGGACAGGATCTTACGAGCAGTACTTC.

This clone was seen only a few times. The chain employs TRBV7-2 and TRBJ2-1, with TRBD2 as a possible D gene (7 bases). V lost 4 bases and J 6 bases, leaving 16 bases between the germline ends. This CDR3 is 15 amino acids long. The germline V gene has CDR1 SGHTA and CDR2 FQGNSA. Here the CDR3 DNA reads TGTGCCAGCAGCTCCGAGGGGGGGAGGCTCAATGAGCAGTTCTTC. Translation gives CASSSEGGRLNEQFF.

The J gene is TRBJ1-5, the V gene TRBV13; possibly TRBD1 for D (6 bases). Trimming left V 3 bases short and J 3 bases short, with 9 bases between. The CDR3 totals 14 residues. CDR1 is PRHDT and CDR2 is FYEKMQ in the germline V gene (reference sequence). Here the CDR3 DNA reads TGTGCCAGCAGCTTGGGGGGGCCCAATCAGCCCCAGCATTTT. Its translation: CASSLGGPNQPQHF.

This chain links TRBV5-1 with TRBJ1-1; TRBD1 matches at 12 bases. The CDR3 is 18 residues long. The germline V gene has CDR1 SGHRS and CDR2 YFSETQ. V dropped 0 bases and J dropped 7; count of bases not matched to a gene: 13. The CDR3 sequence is CASSLGQWDRGREGEAFF. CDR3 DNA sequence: TGCGCCAGCAGCTTGGGACAGTGGGACAGGGGGCGTGAAGGTGAAGCTTTCTTT.

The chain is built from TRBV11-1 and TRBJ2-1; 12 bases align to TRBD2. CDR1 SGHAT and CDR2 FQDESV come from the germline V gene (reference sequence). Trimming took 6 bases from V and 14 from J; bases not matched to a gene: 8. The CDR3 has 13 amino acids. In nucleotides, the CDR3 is TGTGCCAGCAGTCTAGCGGGGGGGCCCTGGAAGTTCTTC. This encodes CASSLAGGPWKFF.

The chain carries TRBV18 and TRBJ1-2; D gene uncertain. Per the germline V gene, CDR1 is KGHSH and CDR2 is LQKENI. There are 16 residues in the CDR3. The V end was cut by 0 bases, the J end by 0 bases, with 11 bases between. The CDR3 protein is CASSPPQAHTNYGYTF. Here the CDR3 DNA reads TGTGCCAGCTCACCACCCCAGGCACATACTAACTATGGCTACACCTTC.